This paragraph covers one T cell receptor (beta chain) sequence. In germline, CDR1 is MRHNA, CDR2 SNTAGT. This CDR3 has 15 residues. Trimming cost V 6 bases and J 4 bases; bases outside gene matches: 5. Sequenced by immunoSEQ multiplex PCR; TCRdb stores in-frame clones only, minus some. The repertoire holds around 28,000 clones, with 90% as singletons. The data were obtained in a study of T cell changes during pregnancy in multiple sclerosis. The sequence was collected from a female donor with multiple sclerosis, enrolled in a pregnancy study. Sequences were derived from CD8+ T cells from peripheral blood mononuclear cells, sampled in the second trimester of pregnancy. V usage is TRBV6-4 and J usage is TRBJ2-1; 11 nucleotides line up with TRBD2. CDR3 sequence: CASSPIAGGYNEQFF. The CDR3 bases are TGTGCCAGCAGCCCAATAGCGGGAGGGTACAATGAGCAGTTCTTC.